The 2 T cell receptor beta chains reported below all come from one sample, sequenced in a study of prognosis after radiotherapy for stage I lung cancer. Genomic DNA served as the source from which two-round multiplex PCR generated TCR beta CDR3 amplicons. First-round PCR amplification was performed with primers specific to each TRBV and TRBJ gene. TCRdb reprocessed the multiplex PCR reads via MiXCR and lists one record per CDR3 protein. Of about 51,000 distinct CDR3 sequences listed, less than 45% were seen once; the top ten hold just under 9.5%. The specimen comprised PBMCs, sampled before or after stereotactic body radiation therapy (not recorded which). All receptors come from a donor aged 50 or older with non-small cell lung cancer.

Details on this clonotype: Since a far larger clone is one base different, this is likely a read error. This chain connects TRBV6-1 to TRBJ1-2; D is uncertain. CDR3 length equals 15 residues. The V end lost 7 bases, the J end lost 1 base, and 16 bases lay between the germline ends. Germline lookup yields CDR1 MNHNS and CDR2 SASEGT. The CDR3 here is CASKAAPQYNYGYTF. The DNA for the CDR3 is TGTGCCAGCAAAGCGGCTCCTCAGTATAACTATGGCTACACCTTC.

Comments on this clonotype: This likely reflects a read error, since a far larger clone is one base away. The chain carries TRBV6-1 and TRBJ1-1; no clear D. The length of the CDR3 is 11 residues. CDR1 and CDR2 from the germline V gene are MNHNS and SASEGT. CDR3 loop: CDSGLPLGAFF. The CDR3 DNA follows: TGTGACAGCGGACTACCGCTGGGGGCTTTCTTT.